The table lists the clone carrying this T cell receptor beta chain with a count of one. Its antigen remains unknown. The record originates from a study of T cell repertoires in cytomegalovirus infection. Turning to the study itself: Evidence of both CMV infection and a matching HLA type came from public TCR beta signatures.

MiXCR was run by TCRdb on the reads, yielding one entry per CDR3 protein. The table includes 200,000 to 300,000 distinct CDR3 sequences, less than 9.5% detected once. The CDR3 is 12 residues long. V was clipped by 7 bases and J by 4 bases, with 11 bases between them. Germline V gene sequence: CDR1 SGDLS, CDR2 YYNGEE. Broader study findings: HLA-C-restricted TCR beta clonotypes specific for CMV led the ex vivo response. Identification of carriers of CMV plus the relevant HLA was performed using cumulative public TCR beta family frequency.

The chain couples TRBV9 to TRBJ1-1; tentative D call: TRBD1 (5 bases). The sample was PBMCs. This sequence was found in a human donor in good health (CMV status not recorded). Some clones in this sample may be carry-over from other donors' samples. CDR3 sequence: CASGGGSTEAFF. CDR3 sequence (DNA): TGTGCCAGCGGCGGGGGAAGCACTGAAGCTTTCTTT.